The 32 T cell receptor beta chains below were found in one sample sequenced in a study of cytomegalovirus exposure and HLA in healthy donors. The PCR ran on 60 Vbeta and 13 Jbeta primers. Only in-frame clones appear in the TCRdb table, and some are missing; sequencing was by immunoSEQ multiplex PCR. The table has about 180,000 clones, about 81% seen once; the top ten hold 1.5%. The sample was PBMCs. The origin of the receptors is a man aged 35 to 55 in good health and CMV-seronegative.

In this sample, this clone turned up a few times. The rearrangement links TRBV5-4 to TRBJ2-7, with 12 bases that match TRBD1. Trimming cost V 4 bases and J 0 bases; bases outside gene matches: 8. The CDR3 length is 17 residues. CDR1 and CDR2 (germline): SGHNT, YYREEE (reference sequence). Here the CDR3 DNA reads TGTGCCAGCAGCCCTGGTGGGACAGGGGGCATCTCCTACGAGCAGTACTTC. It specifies CASSPGGTGGISYEQYF.

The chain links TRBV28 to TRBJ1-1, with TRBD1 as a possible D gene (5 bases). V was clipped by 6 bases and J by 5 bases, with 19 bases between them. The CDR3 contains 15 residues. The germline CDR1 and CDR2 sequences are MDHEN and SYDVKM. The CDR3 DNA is TGTGCCAGCAGGAGTAGAGGCGCAGGGAAAACTGAAGCTTTCTTT. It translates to CASRSRGAGKTEAFF.

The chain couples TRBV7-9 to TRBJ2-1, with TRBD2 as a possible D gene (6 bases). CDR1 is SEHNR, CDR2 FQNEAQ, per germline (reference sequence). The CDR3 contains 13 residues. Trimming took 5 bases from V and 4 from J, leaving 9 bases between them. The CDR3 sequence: CASSPAGYNEQFF. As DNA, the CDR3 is TGTGCCAGCAGCCCCGCGGGGTACAATGAGCAGTTCTTC.

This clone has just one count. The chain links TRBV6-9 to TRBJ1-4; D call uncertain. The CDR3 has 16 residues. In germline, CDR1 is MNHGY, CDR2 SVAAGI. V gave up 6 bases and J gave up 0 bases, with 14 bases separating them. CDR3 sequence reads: CASRNREHATNEKLFF. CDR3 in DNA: TGTGCCAGCAGAAACCGGGAGCATGCAACTAATGAAAAACTGTTTTTT.

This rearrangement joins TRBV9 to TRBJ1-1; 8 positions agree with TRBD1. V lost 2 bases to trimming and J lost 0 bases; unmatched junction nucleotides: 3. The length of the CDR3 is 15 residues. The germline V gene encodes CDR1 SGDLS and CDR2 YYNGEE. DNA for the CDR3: TGTGCCAGCAGCGTGACAGGGGTCATGAACACTGAAGCTTTCTTT. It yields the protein CASSVTGVMNTEAFF.

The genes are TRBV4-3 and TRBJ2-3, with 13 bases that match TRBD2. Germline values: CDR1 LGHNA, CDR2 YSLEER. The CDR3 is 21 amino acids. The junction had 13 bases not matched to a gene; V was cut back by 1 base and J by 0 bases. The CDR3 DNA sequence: TGCGCCAGCAGCCAAGTTTGGACAGCCGGGACTAGCGGGGCCAGCACAGATACGCAGTATTTT. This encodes CASSQVWTAGTSGASTDTQYF.

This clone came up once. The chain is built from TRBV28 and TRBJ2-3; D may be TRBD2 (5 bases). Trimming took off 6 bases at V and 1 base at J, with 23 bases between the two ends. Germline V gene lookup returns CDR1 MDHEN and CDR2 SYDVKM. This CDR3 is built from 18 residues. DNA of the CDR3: TGTGCCAGCAGGAGGCGGGCGGTCACCATAATGGGCACAGATACGCAGTATTTT. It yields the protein CASRRRAVTIMGTDTQYF.

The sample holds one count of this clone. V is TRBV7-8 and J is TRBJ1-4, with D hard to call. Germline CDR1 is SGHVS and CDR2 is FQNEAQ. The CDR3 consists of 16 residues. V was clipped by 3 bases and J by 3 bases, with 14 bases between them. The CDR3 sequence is CASSFPGKDSNEKLFF. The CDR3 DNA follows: TGTGCCAGCAGCTTCCCTGGGAAGGACTCTAATGAAAAACTGTTTTTT.

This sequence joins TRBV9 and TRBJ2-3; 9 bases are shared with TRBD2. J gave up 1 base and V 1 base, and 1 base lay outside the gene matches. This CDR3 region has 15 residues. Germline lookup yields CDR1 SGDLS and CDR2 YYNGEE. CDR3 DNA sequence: TGTGCCAGCAGCGTACCTAGCGGGGGCACAGATACGCAGTATTTT. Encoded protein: CASSVPSGGTDTQYF.

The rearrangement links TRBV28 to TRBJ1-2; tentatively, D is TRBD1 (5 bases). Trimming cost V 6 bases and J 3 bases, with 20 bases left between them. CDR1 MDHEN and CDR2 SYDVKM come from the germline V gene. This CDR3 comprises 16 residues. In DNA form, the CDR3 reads TGTGCCAGCAGCCTCGGGGGTAGCGGGGAGTACTATGGCTACACCTTC. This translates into CASSLGGSGEYYGYTF.

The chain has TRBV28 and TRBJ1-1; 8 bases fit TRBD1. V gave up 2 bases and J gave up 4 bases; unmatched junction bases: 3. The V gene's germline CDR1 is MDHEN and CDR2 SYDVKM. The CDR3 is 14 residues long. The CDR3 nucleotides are TGTGCCAGCAGTTTAGGACAGGGAAGCACTGAAGCTTTCTTT. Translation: CASSLGQGSTEAFF.

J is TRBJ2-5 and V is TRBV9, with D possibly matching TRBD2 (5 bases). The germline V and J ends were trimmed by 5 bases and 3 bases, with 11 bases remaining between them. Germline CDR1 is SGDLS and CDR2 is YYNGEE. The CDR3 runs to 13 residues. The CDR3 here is CASRGRGEETQYF. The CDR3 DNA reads TGTGCCAGCAGGGGTCGGGGAGAAGAGACCCAGTACTTC.

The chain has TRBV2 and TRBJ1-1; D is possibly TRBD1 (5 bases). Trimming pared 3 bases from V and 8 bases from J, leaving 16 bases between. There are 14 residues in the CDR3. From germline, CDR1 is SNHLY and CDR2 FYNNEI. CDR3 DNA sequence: TGTGCCAGCAGTGAGGTGGGAGGGGTTTCGGAAGCTTTCTTT. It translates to CASSEVGGVSEAFF.

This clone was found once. The CDR3 nucleotides are TGTGCCAGCAGCTTAGAGGCTAGCGGGGGCTACGAGCAGTACTTC. Amino acid sequence: CASSLEASGGYEQYF. V usage is TRBV7-8 and J usage is TRBJ2-5, with TRBD2 matching 10 bases. Judging by the DNA end, TRBJ2-7 fits better; the J call may be wrong. The CDR3 contains 15 residues. In germline, CDR1 is SGHVS, CDR2 FQNEAQ.

The CDR3 bases are TGCGCCAGCAGCCAAGGAACGGGATCAATCTACGAGCAGTACTTC. Its protein is CASSQGTGSIYEQYF. The V gene is TRBV4-1, the J gene TRBJ2-7; D perhaps matches TRBD2 (5 bases). Germline V gene data show CDR1 as MGHRA and CDR2 as YSYEKL. CDR3 length equals 15 residues. V dropped 1 base and J dropped 3 bases, with 13 bases sitting between them.

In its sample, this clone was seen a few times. The CDR3 loop is CASSSISENTEAFF. CDR3 in DNA: TGCGCCAGCAGCTCCATTTCAGAGAACACTGAAGCTTTCTTT. The chain is built from TRBV5-1 and TRBJ1-1; no definite D call. Trimming stripped 3 bases from V and 1 base from J, with 10 bases between. Germline V gene sequence: CDR1 SGHRS, CDR2 YFSETQ. This CDR3 spans 14 amino acids.

CDR3: CASSVAPGENNSPLHF. For the CDR3, the DNA is TGTGCCAGCAGCGTAGCCCCGGGAGAAAATAATTCACCCCTCCACTTT. This chain uses TRBV9 with TRBJ1-6; D gene unclear. The CDR3 has 16 residues. Trimming removed 0 bases at V and 5 bases at J, with 12 bases between. From germline, CDR1 is SGDLS and CDR2 YYNGEE. The full variable domain, in which reference TRBV9 and TRBJ1-6 provide the parts outside the CDR3, is DSGVTQTPKHLITATGQRVTLRCSPRSGDLSVYWYQQSLDQGLQFLIQYYNGEERAKGNILERFSAQQFPDLHSELNLSSLELGDSALYFCASSVAPGENNSPLHFGNGTRLTVT.

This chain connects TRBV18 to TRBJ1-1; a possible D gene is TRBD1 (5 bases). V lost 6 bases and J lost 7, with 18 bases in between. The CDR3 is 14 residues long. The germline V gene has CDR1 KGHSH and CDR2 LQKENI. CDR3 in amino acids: CASSRMGGSVEAFF. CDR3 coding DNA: TGTGCCAGCTCCCGAATGGGGGGGTCGGTTGAAGCTTTCTTT.

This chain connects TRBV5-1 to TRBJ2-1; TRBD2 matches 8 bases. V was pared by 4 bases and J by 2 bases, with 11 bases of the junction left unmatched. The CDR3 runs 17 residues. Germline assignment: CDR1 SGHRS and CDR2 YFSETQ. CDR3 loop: CASSPKVAGGPYNEQFF. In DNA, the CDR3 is TGCGCCAGCAGCCCAAAAGTTGCGGGGGGACCCTACAATGAGCAGTTCTTC.

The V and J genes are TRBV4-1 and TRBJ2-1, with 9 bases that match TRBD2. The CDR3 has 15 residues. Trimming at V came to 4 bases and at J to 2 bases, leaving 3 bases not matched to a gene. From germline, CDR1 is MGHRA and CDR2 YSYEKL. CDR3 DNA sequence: TGCGCCAGCAGCCTGACTAGCGGCCCCTACAATGAGCAGTTCTTC. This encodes CASSLTSGPYNEQFF.

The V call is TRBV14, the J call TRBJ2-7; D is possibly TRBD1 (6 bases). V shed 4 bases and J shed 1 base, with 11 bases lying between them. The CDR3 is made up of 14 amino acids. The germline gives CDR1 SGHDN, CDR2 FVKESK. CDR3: CASSPGHLSYEQYF. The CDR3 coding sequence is TGTGCCAGCAGCCCGGGACACCTATCCTACGAGCAGTACTTC. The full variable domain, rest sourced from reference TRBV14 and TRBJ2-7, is EAGVTQFPSHSVIEKGQTVTLRCDPISGHDNLYWYRRVMGKEIKFLLHFVKESKQDESGMPNNRFLAERTGGTYSTLKVQPAELEDSGVYFCASSPGHLSYEQYFGPGTRLTVT.

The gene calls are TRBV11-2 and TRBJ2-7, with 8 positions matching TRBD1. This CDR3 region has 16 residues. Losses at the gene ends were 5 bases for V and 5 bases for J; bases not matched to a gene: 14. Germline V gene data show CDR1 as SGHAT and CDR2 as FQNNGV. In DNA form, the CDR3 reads TGTGCCAGCAGCGTAGGGATCCCAGGGGGCTTCGACGAGCAGTACTTC. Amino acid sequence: CASSVGIPGGFDEQYF.

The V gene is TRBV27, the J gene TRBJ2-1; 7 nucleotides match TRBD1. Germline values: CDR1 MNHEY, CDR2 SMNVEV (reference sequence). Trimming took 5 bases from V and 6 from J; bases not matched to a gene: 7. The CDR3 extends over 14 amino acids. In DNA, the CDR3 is TGTGCCAGCAGTCACAGACAGGGAGCCAATGAGCAGTTCTTC. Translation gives CASSHRQGANEQFF.

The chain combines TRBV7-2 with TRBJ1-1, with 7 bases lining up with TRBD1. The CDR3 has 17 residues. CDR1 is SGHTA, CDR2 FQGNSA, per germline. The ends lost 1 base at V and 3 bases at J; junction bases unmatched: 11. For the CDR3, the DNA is TGTGCCAGCAGCTTAGGGACCCAGGGGGGCGCTTACACTGAAGCTTTCTTT. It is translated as CASSLGTQGGAYTEAFF.

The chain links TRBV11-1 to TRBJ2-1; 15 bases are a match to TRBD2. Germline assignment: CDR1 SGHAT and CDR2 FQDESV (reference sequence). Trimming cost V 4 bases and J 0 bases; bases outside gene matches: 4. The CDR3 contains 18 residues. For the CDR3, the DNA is TGTGCCAGCAGCTGGACTAGCGGGGGGGGGAGCTCCTACAATGAGCAGTTCTTC. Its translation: CASSWTSGGGSSYNEQFF. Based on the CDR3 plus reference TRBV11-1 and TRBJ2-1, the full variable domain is EAEVAQSPRYKITEKSQAVAFWCDPISGHATLYWYRQILGQGPELLVQFQDESVVDDSQLPKDRFSAERLKGVDSTLKIQPAELGDSAMYLCASSWTSGGGSSYNEQFFGPGTRLTVL.

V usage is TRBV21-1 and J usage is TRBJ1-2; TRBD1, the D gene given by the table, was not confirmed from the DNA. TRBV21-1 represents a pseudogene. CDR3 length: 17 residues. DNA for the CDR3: TGTGCCAGCAGCAATCGGAGCGGGGACAGGGATCACTATGGCTACACCTTC. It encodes CASSNRSGDRDHYGYTF.

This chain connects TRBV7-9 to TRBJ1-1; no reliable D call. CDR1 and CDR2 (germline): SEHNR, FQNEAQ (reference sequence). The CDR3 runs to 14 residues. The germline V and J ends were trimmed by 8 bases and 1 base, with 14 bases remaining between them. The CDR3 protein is CASRKQEPNTEAFF. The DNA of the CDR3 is TGTGCCAGCCGAAAGCAGGAACCGAACACTGAAGCTTTCTTT.

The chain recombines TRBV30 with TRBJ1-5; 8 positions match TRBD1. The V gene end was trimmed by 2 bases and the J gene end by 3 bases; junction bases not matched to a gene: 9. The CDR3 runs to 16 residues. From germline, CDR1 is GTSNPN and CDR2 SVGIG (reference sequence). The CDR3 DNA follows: TGTGCCTGGAGTTCGATCGGGACAGGCGTCAATCAGCCCCAGCATTTT. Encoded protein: CAWSSIGTGVNQPQHF.

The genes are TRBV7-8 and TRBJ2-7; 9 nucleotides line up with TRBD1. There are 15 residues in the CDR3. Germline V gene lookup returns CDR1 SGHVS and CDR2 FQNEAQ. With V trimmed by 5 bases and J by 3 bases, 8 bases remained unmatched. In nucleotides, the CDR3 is TGTGCCAGCAGCCTCCGGGACAGGGTTAACTACGAGCAGTACTTC. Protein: CASSLRDRVNYEQYF.

The CDR3 DNA is TGTGCCTGGAGTCGACAGGCGAACACTGAAGCTTTCTTT. Translated: CAWSRQANTEAFF. V is TRBV30 and J is TRBJ1-1; D is perhaps TRBD1 (6 bases). Germline CDR1 reads GTSNPN; CDR2 reads SVGIG (reference sequence). The V gene lost 2 bases and the J gene lost 1 base, with 8 bases spanning the gap. The CDR3 sequence is 13 residues long.

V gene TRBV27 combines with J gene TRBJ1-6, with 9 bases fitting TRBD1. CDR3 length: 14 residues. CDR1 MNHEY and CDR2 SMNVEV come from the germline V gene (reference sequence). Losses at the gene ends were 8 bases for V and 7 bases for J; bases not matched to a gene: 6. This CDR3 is CASGWGQGNSPLHF. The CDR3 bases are TGTGCCAGCGGATGGGGACAGGGAAATTCACCCCTCCACTTT.

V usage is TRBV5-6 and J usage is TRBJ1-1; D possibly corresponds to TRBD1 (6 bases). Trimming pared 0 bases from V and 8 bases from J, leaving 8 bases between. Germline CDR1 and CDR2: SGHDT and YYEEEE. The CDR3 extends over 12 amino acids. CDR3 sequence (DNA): TGTGCCAGCAGCTTGGAGGGGACAGAAGCTTTCTTT. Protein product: CASSLEGTEAFF. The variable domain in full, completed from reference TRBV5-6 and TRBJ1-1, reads DAGVTQSPTHLIKTRGQQVTLRCSPKSGHDTVSWYQQALGQGPQFIFQYYEEEERQRGNFPDRFSGHQFPNYSSELNVNALLLGDSALYLCASSLEGTEAFFGQGTRLTVV.